The 30 T cell receptor beta chains given below trace back to one sample, sequenced in a study of radiation and T cells in renal cell carcinoma. Data came from immunoSEQ multiplex PCR; TCRdb stores just in-frame clones and leaves some out. The sample carries around 130,000 clones, 88% recorded once. As to time point: blood 2 weeks post-SBRT. Treatment noted: 15 Gy SBRT to primary tumor, nephrectomy 4 weeks later. The specimen comprised blood, sampled from a patient whose treatment included radiotherapy and nephrectomy. Receptors were obtained from a woman in her 70s with renal cell carcinoma.

The chain carries TRBV10-3 and TRBJ1-4, with D unresolved. Germline values: CDR1 ENHRY, CDR2 SYGVKD. This CDR3 is 16 amino acids long. V lost 1 base and J 4 bases, leaving 13 bases between the germline ends. CDR3 bases: TGTGCCATCAGTGAGTTCCAAGGGAGCCTTAATGAAAAACTGTTTTTT. This translates into CAISEFQGSLNEKLFF.

This chain joins TRBV6-4 and TRBJ1-5; no clear D. The CDR3 loop spans 13 amino acids. V was trimmed by 3 bases and J by 9 bases, leaving 12 bases between them. Germline assignment: CDR1 MRHNA and CDR2 SNTAGT. The CDR3 sequence is CASSEYPNGPQHF. The CDR3 DNA reads as TGTGCCAGCAGTGAGTACCCAAATGGGCCCCAGCATTTT.

The J gene is TRBJ1-1, the V gene TRBV27; TRBD1 is a possible D gene (6 bases). Germline V lookup: CDR1 MNHEY, CDR2 SMNVEV (reference sequence). The ends were cut back, 6 bases at V and 4 bases at J, with 12 bases in the middle. CDR3 length equals 13 residues. CDR3 sequence: CASSLAGVTEAFF. In DNA, the CDR3 is TGTGCCAGCAGCCTAGCAGGGGTCACTGAAGCTTTCTTT.

This chain uses TRBV19 with TRBJ1-6; D ambiguous. V lost 7 bases, J lost 0 bases, and 7 bases lay in between. Germline loops: CDR1 LNHDA, CDR2 SQIVND (reference sequence). This CDR3 region has 14 residues. The CDR3 coding sequence is TGTGCCAGTACGGCTAGCTCCTATAATTCACCCCTCCACTTT. It specifies CASTASSYNSPLHF. The full variable domain, its missing parts supplied by reference TRBV19 and TRBJ1-6, is DGGITQSPKYLFRKEGQNVTLSCEQNLNHDAMYWYRQDPGQGLRLIYYSQIVNDFQKGDIAEGYSVSREKKESFPLTVTSAQKNPTAFYLCASTASSYNSPLHFGNGTRLTVT.

The chain couples TRBV2 to TRBJ1-2; 8 nucleotides line up with TRBD1. V was clipped by 5 bases and J by 4 bases; unmatched bases: 6. The CDR3 consists of 14 residues. Germline values: CDR1 SNHLY, CDR2 FYNNEI. The DNA of the CDR3 is TGTGCCAGCAGTTGGGACAGGACACGCTATGGCTACACCTTC. It yields the protein CASSWDRTRYGYTF.

The chain employs TRBV7-6 and TRBJ2-7; D is possibly TRBD2 (5 bases). This CDR3 has 12 amino acids. Looked up from germline, CDR1 is SGHVS and CDR2 is FNYEAQ. The V and J ends lost 5 bases and 5 bases respectively, with 10 bases between them. The CDR3, as DNA: TGTGCCAGCAGCCCAACGGGGAACGAGCAGTACTTC. It translates to CASSPTGNEQYF.

A single count supports this clone. The V and J genes are TRBV10-1 and TRBJ1-1; 8 bases line up with TRBD1. The junction had 14 bases not matched to a gene; V was cut back by 3 bases and J by 5 bases. Germline-derived CDR1 and CDR2 are WNHNN and SYGVQD (reference sequence). The CDR3 is made up of 17 amino acids. CDR3 protein: CASSDPLPGTGRTEAFF. In DNA, the CDR3 is TGCGCCAGCAGTGACCCACTTCCTGGGACAGGAAGAACTGAAGCTTTCTTT.

The chain combines TRBV28 with TRBJ1-2; no definite D call. Per germline, CDR1 MDHEN and CDR2 SYDVKM. The CDR3 is 11 amino acids. Trimming shortened V by 7 bases and J by 8 bases, and 11 bases separated the two germline ends. The CDR3 nucleotides read TGTGCCAGCACCACCGGCTGGGGCTACACCTTC. Its translation: CASTTGWGYTF.

This clone was recorded once. The CDR3 DNA follows: TGCGCCAGCAGCCGAGATCACAGGGGGCTGAACACTGAAGCTTTCTTT. As protein: CASSRDHRGLNTEAFF. The chain combines TRBV4-1 with TRBJ1-1, with 9 bases matching TRBD1. J was trimmed by 0 bases and V by 4 bases; bases with no gene match: 6. CDR3 length: 16 residues. Germline V gene lookup returns CDR1 MGHRA and CDR2 YSYEKL.

The V call is TRBV27, the J call TRBJ1-5, with D perhaps matching TRBD1 (6 bases). The V and J ends lost 5 bases and 1 base respectively, with 9 bases between them. In germline, CDR1 is MNHEY, CDR2 SMNVEV (reference sequence). The CDR3 is 14 residues long. CDR3: CASSPDRSNQPQHF. The CDR3 bases are TGTGCCAGCAGTCCTGACAGGAGCAATCAGCCCCAGCATTTT.

V is TRBV7-6 and J is TRBJ2-7; 7 bases line up with TRBD2. Germline values: CDR1 SGHVS, CDR2 FNYEAQ. This CDR3 is built from 15 residues. V shed 0 bases, J shed 5 bases, and the junction held 7 bases outside the gene matches. The CDR3 loop reads CASSLAGGARNEQYF. CDR3 DNA sequence: TGTGCCAGCAGCTTAGCGGGAGGGGCGCGCAACGAGCAGTACTTC.

This rearrangement joins TRBV5-6 to TRBJ2-2; the D gene is possibly TRBD1 (6 bases). Per the germline V gene, CDR1 is SGHDT and CDR2 is YYEEEE. CDR3 length: 14 amino acids. The V and J ends lost 4 bases and 5 bases respectively, with 12 bases between them. The CDR3 is CASSLGAGTGELFF. CDR3 DNA sequence: TGTGCCAGCAGCCTGGGGGCAGGGACCGGGGAGCTGTTTTTT.

The rearrangement links TRBV6-1 to TRBJ1-5; TRBD1 might be the D (5 bases). The CDR3 runs 13 residues. Germline values: CDR1 MNHNS, CDR2 SASEGT. The V and J ends lost 3 bases and 7 bases respectively, with 10 bases between them. The CDR3 protein is CASSEGTRQPQHF. As DNA, the CDR3 is TGTGCCAGCAGTGAGGGGACCAGACAGCCCCAGCATTTT.

This sequence joins TRBV10-3 and TRBJ1-2, with 10 bases aligning to TRBD1. This CDR3 spans 20 amino acids. CDR1 and CDR2 (germline): ENHRY, SYGVKD. The ends lost 3 bases at V and 5 bases at J; junction bases unmatched: 21. CDR3 loop: CAISERGNEWTGGSGYGYTF. DNA of the CDR3: TGTGCCATCAGTGAACGCGGCAACGAATGGACAGGGGGATCTGGGTATGGCTACACCTTC.

The CDR3 loop reads CASSLGRGVLDEQYF. In DNA form, the CDR3 reads TGTGCCAGCAGCTTAGGTCGAGGGGTTCTGGACGAGCAGTACTTC. The chain couples TRBV13 to TRBJ2-7; D tentatively reads TRBD1 or TRBD2 (5 bases each). V lost 0 bases and J lost 5, with 14 bases in between. The germline V gene encodes CDR1 PRHDT and CDR2 FYEKMQ (reference sequence). The CDR3 extends over 15 amino acids.

This sequence joins TRBV5-4 and TRBJ1-2; 9 bases map to TRBD1. The CDR3 consists of 18 residues. Germline V gene sequence: CDR1 SGHNT, CDR2 YYREEE (reference sequence). The ends lost 3 bases at V and 5 bases at J; junction bases unmatched: 17. The DNA of the CDR3 is TGTGCCAGCAGCTCTTCGGGGACAGGGACTCCTTCGGAATATGGCTACACCTTC. Its translation: CASSSSGTGTPSEYGYTF.

This clone has a single count. The chain joins TRBV5-1 to TRBJ2-7, with a tentative D call TRBD1 (6 bases). The germline gives CDR1 SGHRS, CDR2 YFSETQ. The germline V and J ends were trimmed by 0 bases and 2 bases, with 12 bases remaining between them. The CDR3 is 15 residues long. The chain's CDR3 is CASSLAGTSAYEQYF. CDR3 sequence (DNA): TGCGCCAGCAGCTTGGCCGGGACATCAGCCTACGAGCAGTACTTC.

The table lists this clone with a count of one. The genes are TRBV6-5 and TRBJ2-1; TRBD1 might be the D (6 bases). From germline, CDR1 is MNHEY and CDR2 SVGAGI. Trimming removed 1 base at V and 8 bases at J, with 15 bases between. The CDR3 consists of 15 residues. This chain's CDR3 is CASSYFAGAGHEQFF. CDR3 in DNA: TGTGCCAGCAGTTACTTCGCAGGGGCCGGGCATGAGCAGTTCTTC.

The gene calls are TRBV7-3 and TRBJ2-5; 7 bases line up with TRBD2. This CDR3 spans 15 amino acids. The junction had 5 bases not matched to a gene; V was cut back by 2 bases and J by 2 bases. Germline loops: CDR1 SGHTA, CDR2 FQGTGA. CDR3 loop: CASSLQRGPQETQYF. DNA for the CDR3: TGTGCCAGCAGCTTACAGCGGGGCCCTCAAGAGACCCAGTACTTC.

The chain links TRBV6-5 to TRBJ1-2, with 10 bases lining up with TRBD1. Germline V gene lookup returns CDR1 MNHEY and CDR2 SVGAGI. V dropped 5 bases and J dropped 2; count of bases not matched to a gene: 2. The CDR3 is 14 residues long. In DNA form, the CDR3 reads TGTGCCAGCAGTCGGGACAGGGGCAACTATGGCTACACCTTC. It encodes CASSRDRGNYGYTF.

The rearrangement uses TRBV4-2 and TRBJ2-7, with TRBD2 matching over 12 bases. Trimming cost V 3 bases and J 4 bases; bases outside gene matches: 10. Germline V gene lookup returns CDR1 LGHNA and CDR2 YNFKEQ. The CDR3 length is 17 residues. The CDR3 DNA reads as TGTGCCAGCAGCCATGGGCCTCCCGGACTAGCGGGGTACGAGCAGTACTTC. This gives the protein CASSHGPPGLAGYEQYF.

Written as DNA, the CDR3 is TGTGCCAGTAGTATTCAGGCAGGGGTGACCGGGGAGCTGTTTTTT. It codes for CASSIQAGVTGELFF. The chain joins TRBV19 to TRBJ2-2; D perhaps matches TRBD1 (6 bases). V lost 3 bases and J lost 5, with 13 bases in between. The germline gives CDR1 LNHDA, CDR2 SQIVND (reference sequence). The CDR3 covers 15 residues.

This clone was observed a handful of times. The V gene is TRBV28, the J gene TRBJ1-5; the D is unclear. The germline V gene has CDR1 MDHEN and CDR2 SYDVKM. CDR3 length equals 12 residues. The V end was cut by 5 bases, the J end by 6 bases, with 8 bases between. The CDR3 region has the DNA TGTGCCAGCAGTCTGGACGTTCAGCCCCAGCATTTT. Amino acid sequence: CASSLDVQPQHF.

With respect to this clone: Distinct nucleotide sequences in the sample also encode this CDR3. This chain uses TRBV9 with TRBJ2-3; D is uncertain. The CDR3 is 12 amino acids. Per germline, CDR1 SGDLS and CDR2 YYNGEE. V was cut by 2 bases and J by 1 base, with 2 bases left in between. The CDR3 region has the DNA TGTGCCAGCAGCGTGGGCACAGATACGCAGTATTTT. Translation: CASSVGTDTQYF.

The CDR3 reads CASSGGYTQYF. For the CDR3, the DNA is TGTGCCAGCAGTGGAGGGTATACGCAGTATTTT. The chain carries TRBV14 and TRBJ2-3; tentatively, D is TRBD2 (6 bases). The CDR3 spans 11 residues. The V end lost 6 bases, the J end lost 7 bases, and 8 bases lay between the germline ends. Germline V gives CDR1 SGHDN, CDR2 FVKESK.

This chain uses TRBV5-1 with TRBJ2-7, with 7 bases lining up with TRBD2. The CDR3 runs 17 residues. In germline, CDR1 is SGHRS, CDR2 YFSETQ. V lost 0 bases and J lost 0; bases outside the gene matches: 9. CDR3 in amino acids: CASSLVGGGLSSYEQYF. CDR3 in DNA: TGCGCCAGCAGCTTGGTTGGCGGGGGATTGAGCTCCTACGAGCAGTACTTC. Together with reference TRBV5-1 and TRBJ2-7, the CDR3 gives the full variable domain: KAGVTQTPRYLIKTRGQQVTLSCSPISGHRSVSWYQQTPGQGLQFLFEYFSETQRNKGNFPGRFSGRQFSNSRSEMNVSTLELGDSALYLCASSLVGGGLSSYEQYFGPGTRLTVT.

The V and J genes are TRBV28 and TRBJ1-5; TRBD1 matches at 9 bases. Germline-derived CDR1 and CDR2 are MDHEN and SYDVKM. V lost 6 bases to trimming and J lost 4 bases; unmatched junction nucleotides: 7. The CDR3 extends over 15 amino acids. The CDR3 loop reads CASSDGTGRNQPQHF. The CDR3 coding sequence is TGTGCCAGCAGCGACGGGACAGGGCGGAATCAGCCCCAGCATTTT.

The chain links TRBV13 to TRBJ2-1; 10 bases agree with TRBD1. This CDR3 region has 17 residues. Germline CDR1 PRHDT, CDR2 FYEKMQ (reference sequence). The J segment lost 3 bases and the V segment lost 2 bases, leaving 7 bases of the junction unmatched. The CDR3 region has the DNA TGTGCCAGCAGCTTACTCTCCGGGACAGGGGACTACAATGAGCAGTTCTTC. Translated: CASSLLSGTGDYNEQFF.

This clone has a single count. The J gene is TRBJ1-2, the V gene TRBV18; TRBD1 matches 7 bases. This CDR3 region has 14 residues. CDR1 and CDR2 (germline): KGHSH, LQKENI. The V and J ends lost 0 bases and 5 bases, in that order; junction bases with no gene match: 3. CDR3 DNA sequence: TGTGCCAGCTCACCACCGGTGACAGGGTATGGCTACACCTTC. Its translation is CASSPPVTGYGYTF.

The chain recombines TRBV21-1 with TRBJ1-3; TRBD1 was called by the table and not checked on the DNA. TRBV21-1 is an annotated pseudogene. This CDR3 is 15 amino acids long. In nucleotides, the CDR3 is TGTGCCAGCAGTATGGACAGGGAATCTGGAAACACCATATATTTT. Translating it yields CASSMDRESGNTIYF.